This TCR beta chain was observed in a study of T cell responses to AZD1222 COVID-19 vaccine. General observations from the study: Every sample of the repertoires postdated the peak T cell response.

On this clone: Its specificity is not known.

Sequencing used immunoSEQ multiplex PCR; TCRdb keeps in-frame clones, though not all of them. The profile covers about 50,000 clones, with more than 80% appearing a single time and approximately 20% taken by the ten largest. The germline V gene has CDR1 SGDLS and CDR2 YYNGEE. The CDR3 is 15 amino acids. J lost 4 bases, V lost 0 bases, and 3 bases had no gene match. The sequence derives from an adult in good health. The rearrangement joins TRBV9 to TRBJ2-3; 9 nucleotides agree with TRBD2. The sample consisted of peripheral blood, taken on day 0 of MenACWY control vaccination. The CDR3 spells CASSVAAGGPDTQYF. The CDR3, as DNA: TGTGCCAGCAGCGTAGCTGCGGGAGGGCCAGATACGCAGTATTTT.